A single sample gave rise to the 4 T cell receptor beta chains below, sequenced in a study of technical replicates of blood from a handful of donors. This table comes from immunoSEQ multiplex PCR, and its TCRdb copy is limited to in-frame clones, with some not included. The sample carries about 64,000 clones, 70% to 90% recorded once. The sequencing sample was made of PBMCs. The receptors come from a human donor in good health. Some clones in this sample may be carry-over from other donors' samples.

The chain combines TRBV4-3 with TRBJ2-2, with 9 nucleotides matching TRBD1. This CDR3 comprises 15 residues. CDR1 and CDR2 from the germline V gene are LGHNA and YSLEER. V gave up 5 bases and J gave up 7 bases; unmatched junction bases: 8. CDR3 residues: CASSVTGGAGGELFF. The CDR3 DNA reads as TGCGCCAGCAGCGTAACAGGGGGCGCGGGCGGGGAGCTGTTTTTT.

This rearrangement joins TRBV4-1 to TRBJ1-5; perhaps TRBD1 as D (6 bases). V was cut by 1 base and J by 6 bases, with 19 bases left in between. The CDR3 sequence is 17 residues long. Germline CDR1 reads MGHRA; CDR2 reads YSYEKL. The CDR3 nucleotides read TGCGCCAGCAGCCAAGTATTTCCCGCGGGGGCGAGTCAGCCCCAGCATTTT. It codes for CASSQVFPAGASQPQHF.

The CDR3 loop reads CASSATPGLAKTGELFF. The CDR3 region has the DNA TGTGCCAGCAGCGCGACCCCGGGACTAGCTAAAACCGGGGAGCTGTTTTTT. The chain links TRBV7-9 to TRBJ2-2, with TRBD2 matching over 9 bases. The V gene end was trimmed by 5 bases and the J gene end by 5 bases; junction bases not matched to a gene: 12. The CDR3 has 17 residues. The germline V gene encodes CDR1 SEHNR and CDR2 FQNEAQ (reference sequence).

This chain links TRBV10-3 with TRBJ2-3; D is undetermined. The CDR3 totals 11 residues. Trimming took off 11 bases at V and 4 bases at J, with 10 bases between the two ends. Germline loops: CDR1 ENHRY, CDR2 SYGVKD. The CDR3 region is CASRQSDTQYF. The CDR3 DNA follows: TGTGCCTCAAGACAATCAGATACGCAGTATTTT.